This T cell receptor beta chain was observed in a study of T cells after yellow fever vaccination. Study-wide results and caveats: Primary-vaccination clones mostly resurfaced post-booster (around 96% CD4, around 88% CD8). Although most clonotypes did not, a small share appeared in both CD4 and CD8 compartments.

Template switching with 5'RACE generated the TCR cDNA and added a universal primer site and UMIs. TCRdb reprocessed the 5' RACE reads via MiXCR and lists one record per CDR3 protein. The sample lists about 150,000 distinct CDR3 sequences, about 7% seen once, with about 0.6% in the top ten. CDR3 length: 15 residues. Germline V CDR1 and CDR2: MGHDK, SYGVNS. Unmatched junction bases numbered 5, after V lost 4 bases and J lost 3 bases. This clonotype was observed at least ten times. Its cognate antigen is unknown. The chain combines TRBV25-1 with TRBJ2-7; 11 bases map to TRBD2. The input for sequencing was CD4+ T cells sorted from PBMCs, taken 10 days after the yellow fever booster vaccination. The sequence came from a man aged 25 to 45 who received the YFV17D yellow fever vaccine. The CDR3 loop reads CASSGILAGVYEQYF. The CDR3 bases are TGTGCCAGCAGTGGAATACTAGCGGGAGTCTACGAGCAGTACTTC.